Presented here are 14 T cell receptor beta chains from one specimen sequenced in a study of naive and memory T cell subsets. Findings of the study overall: Especially in CD8 cells, naive repertoires contained a few larger clonotypes, possibly CD45RA-re-expressing memory cells.

Antigens for these TCRs are unknown. Two oligonucleotides, mixed equimolar, formed the beta constant-region primer covering TRBC1 and TRBC2. The ligated cDNA underwent four PCR rounds using SP2 and nested alpha and beta constant-region primers. TCRdb redid the calling of the UMI-ligation and nested PCR reads with MiXCR, one entry per CDR3 protein. Of 140,000 to 150,000 distinct CDR3 sequences in the sample, roughly 22% were seen once. Input material: naive CD4+ T cells from blood. The origin of the receptors is a human donor in good health.

This clonotype has ten or more counts. The chain joins TRBV20-1 to TRBJ2-7, with D possibly being TRBD1 (6 bases). CDR1 DFQATT and CDR2 SNEGSKA come from the germline V gene (reference sequence). The CDR3 covers 13 residues. In DNA, the CDR3 is TGCAGCGTAAGACAGGCTGGGCGCTACGAGCAGTACTTC. Its translation: CSVRQAGRYEQYF.

This clonotype has more than one count but fewer than ten. The chain employs TRBV20-1 and TRBJ2-7, with D possibly called TRBD1 or TRBD2 (5 bases each). Trimming took off 6 bases at V and 2 bases at J, with 8 bases between the two ends. From germline, CDR1 is DFQATT and CDR2 SNEGSKA (reference sequence). The CDR3 spans 11 residues. The CDR3 region has the DNA TGCAGTGCCTCGGGACCCTACGAGCAGTACTTC. This encodes CSASGPYEQYF.

This chain connects TRBV7-2 to TRBJ1-2, with TRBD1 as a possible D gene (5 bases). With 1 base removed from V and 1 base from J, the gap between germline ends came to 13 bases. CDR1 is SGHTA, CDR2 FQGNSA, per germline. This CDR3 contains 16 residues. DNA of the CDR3: TGTGCCAGCAGCTTAGTTGGGGGAAATTTTAACTATGGCTACACCTTC. Its protein product is CASSLVGGNFNYGYTF.

Only a few counts were recorded for this clonotype. The chain links TRBV6-5 to TRBJ1-5; unclear D gene. V lost 4 bases and J lost 6, with 10 bases in between. Germline V CDR1 and CDR2: MNHEY, SVGAGI. The CDR3 totals 13 residues. The DNA for the CDR3 is TGTGCCAGCAGTTTGGGAAAGGCTCAGCCCCAGCATTTT. Its translation: CASSLGKAQPQHF.

The CDR3 nucleotides are TGTGCCATCAGTGAGGGCGGGAGTTGGGAGACCCAGTACTTC. Encoded protein: CAISEGGSWETQYF. The chain joins TRBV10-3 to TRBJ2-5; 7 bases are shared with TRBD2. Germline V gives CDR1 ENHRY, CDR2 SYGVKD. The CDR3 spans 14 residues. Trimming removed 2 bases from V and 5 bases from J; junction bases left unmatched: 5.

The chain uses TRBV7-2 and TRBJ2-5; weak D call: TRBD2 (6 bases). The CDR3 spans 13 residues. With 3 bases removed from V and 6 bases from J, the gap between germline ends came to 11 bases. From germline, CDR1 is SGHTA and CDR2 FQGNSA. CDR3 residues: CASSFGGKKTQYF. Here the CDR3 DNA reads TGTGCCAGCAGCTTCGGGGGAAAAAAGACCCAGTACTTC.

The chain uses TRBV7-4 and TRBJ2-1; possibly TRBD1 or TRBD2 for D (6 bases each). V was clipped by 5 bases and J by 3 bases, with 11 bases between them. This CDR3 region has 14 residues. The germline V gene has CDR1 SGHVT and CDR2 SQSDAQ. DNA for the CDR3: TGTGCCAGCAGCGGGGGGCTTATCTACAATGAGCAGTTCTTC. Encoded protein: CASSGGLIYNEQFF.

This clonotype has more than one count but fewer than ten. The chain combines TRBV5-6 with TRBJ2-7; possible D gene TRBD1, 5 bases. CDR1 and CDR2 (germline): SGHDT, YYEEEE. V was pared by 4 bases and J by 4 bases, with 15 bases between. The length of the CDR3 is 14 residues. CDR3 DNA: TGTGCCAGCAGCCCACTCCTACAGGCGTACGAGCAGTACTTC. Its protein product is CASSPLLQAYEQYF.

The chain joins TRBV29-1 to TRBJ2-1; 10 nucleotides align to TRBD2. V lost 8 bases and J lost 4; bases outside the gene matches: 11. Germline loops: CDR1 SQVTM, CDR2 ANQGSEA. The CDR3 has 15 amino acids. The CDR3 is CSSNIPSGRYNEQFF. The CDR3, as DNA: TGCAGCTCGAATATCCCTAGCGGGAGATACAATGAGCAGTTCTTC.

V gene TRBV7-2 combines with J gene TRBJ2-3, with 13 bases that match TRBD2. CDR1 and CDR2 from the germline V gene are SGHTA and FQGNSA. After removal of 5 bases from V and 2 bases from J, the junction contained 4 bases not matched to a gene. The CDR3 consists of 16 residues. Written as DNA, the CDR3 is TGTGCCAGCAGCCGCGGGACTAGCGGGAACACAGATACGCAGTATTTT. Amino acids: CASSRGTSGNTDTQYF.

This chain connects TRBV6-5 to TRBJ2-1; 13 bases agree with TRBD2. The CDR3 length is 14 residues. CDR1 MNHEY and CDR2 SVGAGI come from the germline V gene. J lost 5 bases, V lost 7 bases, and 2 bases had no gene match. Written as DNA, the CDR3 is TGTGCCAGCACGACTAGCGGGAGGAACAATGAGCAGTTCTTC. As protein: CASTTSGRNNEQFF.

A few counts support this clonotype. This chain joins TRBV11-2 and TRBJ2-4; D possibly corresponds to TRBD2 (5 bases). Germline V gives CDR1 SGHAT, CDR2 FQNNGV. V was shortened by 4 bases and J by 7 bases, with 17 bases between the two germline ends. This CDR3 has 15 residues. CDR3 sequence: CASSSLEGGLNIQYF. CDR3 nucleotide sequence: TGTGCCAGCAGCTCGCTCGAAGGAGGCTTGAACATTCAGTACTTC.

This clonotype appeared a few times. The genes are TRBV20-1 and TRBJ2-7, with no clear D. V lost 6 bases, J lost 2 bases, and 23 bases lay in between. Germline assignment: CDR1 DFQATT and CDR2 SNEGSKA (reference sequence). The CDR3 has 16 amino acids. Here the CDR3 DNA reads TGCAGTGCCAAAAGGCGTGACACCTTAACGACCTACGAGCAGTACTTC. Its protein is CSAKRRDTLTTYEQYF.

The V and J genes are TRBV6-5 and TRBJ1-2; tentative D call: TRBD1 (6 bases). The CDR3 loop spans 18 amino acids. With 0 bases removed from V and 6 bases from J, the gap between germline ends came to 23 bases. Germline CDR1 reads MNHEY; CDR2 reads SVGAGI. CDR3 bases: TGTGCCAGCAGTTACTCGCAGGGTATTCACGTGGGGGACAATGGCTACACCTTC. The encoded protein is CASSYSQGIHVGDNGYTF.